Sequencing of this TCR beta chain was carried out in a study of cytomegalovirus exposure and HLA in healthy donors listed by TCRdb under 2017. Background for the entire study: According to a later analysis, one platform produced both the 100 to 150 validation repertoires and the roughly 660 repertoires of the first cohort. The study was designed to test whether signatures of past pathogen exposure could be identified by cataloging public T cell receptors. In addition to the first cohort of 650 to 750 subjects, a separate validation cohort of 130 or so different subjects was used. To predict cytomegalovirus infection status, the study combined high-throughput TCR immunosequencing, statistical association of individual TCRs with disease status, and machine learning.

About this clone: No cognate antigen has been identified for it. No base qualities exist here, and no much larger clone lies one base off it.

CDR1 and CDR2 were assigned from the germline V gene as MNHNS and SASEGT. The CDR3 goes from the cysteine to the phenylalanine over 15 residues. The retained sequence is limited to the CDR3, 45 bases, with the frame set at the first base. The germline V and J ends show losses of 3 bases and 7 bases respectively, and no gene match explains 7 bases of the junction. Library preparation employed the immunoSEQ multiplex PCR assay. Processing in the source paper ran as follows. A statistical classification framework was built to diagnose cytomegalovirus status from the catalog of TCR beta chain sequences. TCRdb stores this immuneACCESS table with in-frame sequences only. Part of the clones is absent; in the studies checked, under half of the shortfall reflects unresolved V genes, and no reason is known for the rest. That table gives V, J and clone size, and the DNA gave D and trimming. For this sample there are 150,000 to 200,000 clones; around 92% appear just once. The ten largest clonotypes hold under 4.5% of the sample.

Study-wide conclusions, independent of this receptor: While some public TCRs were present in many individuals, most TCR sequences turned up only very rarely across donors. In a later analysis, TCRs clustered in the first cohort were found to also tend to co-occur in the roughly 110 validation repertoires, with approximately 95% of cluster scores above 0. The study gave a list of 150 to 200 TCR beta chains associated with cytomegalovirus. In vitro tests confirmed that a few of the cytomegalovirus-associated TCR beta chains recognize cytomegalovirus antigens. It was suggested by the authors that the approach could potentially be generalized to other disease states and immunological phenotypes. All 120 or so repertoires were used to score co-occurrence in the validation cohort in a later analysis, because that analysis had no HLA typing for the cohort. The classifier was reported to diagnose cytomegalovirus status with high specificity and sensitivity in both the original and validation cohorts.

The donors were included in the validation cohort of 120 subjects, a group kept apart from the roughly 700-subject first cohort. Rearrangement joined TRBV6-1 to TRBJ1-5, with 9 middle bases fitting TRBD1. Source material: PBMCs. This sequence originates from a man between 18 and 35 years old in good health and CMV-seropositive. The CDR3 in this case is CASSEGQGVRQPQHF. DNA sequence: TGTGCCAGCAGTGAGGGACAGGGTGTCAGGCAGCCCCAGCATTTT.